A selection of T cell receptor beta chains follows, all from one sample in a study of Tregs in tolerant kidney transplant recipients. Here immunoSEQ multiplex PCR was the method, and the copy in TCRdb shows in-frame clones only, minus some. The table has about 83,000 clones, 95% to 98% seen once. This specimen was CD4+ T cells from blood, taken before the transplant. All receptors come from a human donor who received a combined kidney and bone marrow transplant. Both conserved end residues are part of each CDR3.

TRBV4-2 CASSLGTSGGYEQFF
TRBV10-2 CATNISSSYNEQFF
TRBV5-4 CASSLAIGRGDSPLHF
TRBV7-9 CASSLWTVDEKLFF
TRBV5-1 CASSLYQSYEQYF
TRBV7-3 CASSLTPGQGLSGYTF
TRBV11-1 CASSGQVRDTQYF
TRBV7-2 CASSQDTGAPLHF
TRBV10-3 CAISEWGGPLQETQYF
TRBV5-1 CASSLGQGGQPQHF
TRBV19 CASSNQGRDEQFF
TRBV7-9 CASSSGQGSPNNEQFF
TRBV11-3 CASSPGLNPYNEQFF
TRBV10-3 CAISEVQNTEAFF
TRBV6-1 CASDLSSYNEQFF
TRBV5-1 CASGVLAGGLNEQFF
TRBV5-1 CASSLLGRRSEQFF
TRBV2 CASRRAENTEAFF
TRBV11-3 CASSLGGRETQYF
TRBV5-1 CASSWGLANTGDYEQYF
TRBV14 CASSLSLGRPAEAFF
TRBV28 CASSKQGINEKLFF
TRBV7-2 CASSWGLEYNEQFF
TRBV9 CASSLTGTTYNEQFF
TRBV5-6 CASSLTGIHEQYF
TRBV5-6 CASSLDGEAYEQYF
TRBV30 CAWLDYMNTGELFF
TRBV7-3 CASSSYTGELFF
TRBV2 CARGTSDSNTGELFF
TRBV9 CASSEGRGGPNSPLHF